The TCR beta chain under discussion was sequenced for a study of neurological immune-mediated disorders. Study information: The approximately 35 multiple sclerosis patients comprised roughly 31 that were relapsing-remitting and 3 that were secondary progressive. Broader study findings: The greatest TCR clonal expansion occurred in HTLV-1-associated myelopathy and the least in multiple sclerosis, which fell below healthy controls.

The cDNA was synthesized by 5'RACE incorporating 10-nucleotide random UMIs. One entry per CDR3 protein, called by TCRdb with MiXCR from the 5' RACE reads. The sample contains about 27,000 distinct CDR3 sequences, more than 2.5% of which appear only once. V gave up 6 bases and J gave up 12 bases, with 12 bases separating them. Germline V CDR1 and CDR2: DFQATT, SNEGSKA (reference sequence). The CDR3 covers 10 residues. This clonotype was detected a few times. Its matching antigen is unknown. Just one base apart from a much larger clone, this may be a read error. This clonotype originated in a young woman with multiple sclerosis. Material: PBMCs. This rearrangement joins TRBV20-1 to TRBJ2-1, with no clear D. The CDR3 spells CSAIAMGQFF. The CDR3 nucleotides are TGCAGTGCGATAGCTATGGGGCAGTTCTTC.